One sample yielded the 17 T cell receptor beta chains listed below, sequenced in a study of T cell responses to AZD1222 COVID-19 vaccine (TCRdb year 2021). The library was generated by the immunoSEQ multiplex PCR assay. As stored in TCRdb, this immuneACCESS dataset retains in-frame rearrangements with V and J assigned. A fraction of the clones does not appear; measured against another copy, unresolved V genes explain less than half of the discrepancy, and the remainder lacks a known reason. The table for this sample lists some 120,000 clones; roughly 94% of them were counted only once. Over 6.5% of the sample belongs to the ten largest clones. The time point label corresponds to: baseline before first vaccination. The sample here was peripheral blood, taken on day 0 of AZD1222 vaccination. These receptors were collected from an adult in good health.

The V call is TRBV5-4, the J call TRBJ1-6, with 11 nucleotides matching TRBD1. CDR1 and CDR2 (germline): SGHNT, YYREEE (reference sequence). This CDR3 is built from 18 residues. V trimming: 3 bases; J trimming: 4 bases; junction bases outside the gene matches: 9. The CDR3 is CASSSGQGVSGYNSPLHF. The CDR3 DNA sequence: TGTGCCAGCAGCTCGGGACAGGGGGTGAGCGGTTATAATTCACCCCTCCACTTT.

The V and J genes are TRBV18 and TRBJ2-7; D not certain. This CDR3 spans 14 amino acids. V was shortened by 3 bases and J by 5 bases, with 14 bases between the two germline ends. The germline gives CDR1 KGHSH, CDR2 LQKENI. DNA for the CDR3: TGTGCCAGCTCACCCGAAACCGCGTTGAACGAGCAGTACTTC. Its translation is CASSPETALNEQYF.

The rearrangement joins TRBV6-5 to TRBJ1-2, with 7 bases matching TRBD1. CDR3 length: 16 amino acids. V was pared by 3 bases and J by 6 bases, with 13 bases of the junction left unmatched. Germline CDR1 MNHEY, CDR2 SVGAGI. CDR3 nucleotide sequence: TGTGCCAGCAGTTATGGGCCGGGGGGGACAGTGGATGGCTACACCTTC. The encoded protein is CASSYGPGGTVDGYTF.

V gene TRBV30 combines with J gene TRBJ1-2; D uncertain. The V gene lost 0 bases and the J gene lost 7 bases, with 12 bases spanning the gap. The CDR3 totals 13 residues. The germline CDR1 and CDR2 sequences are GTSNPN and SVGIG (reference sequence). CDR3 DNA: TGTGCCTGGAGTGTACTGGGATTGAGTGGCTACACCTTC. Amino acids: CAWSVLGLSGYTF.

The chain has TRBV7-2 and TRBJ2-3; D not resolved. V was trimmed by 5 bases and J by 2 bases, leaving 11 bases between them. The V gene's germline CDR1 is SGHTA and CDR2 FQGNSA. The CDR3 sequence is 14 residues long. The CDR3 loop is CASSTSWPTDTQYF. As DNA, the CDR3 is TGTGCCAGCAGCACTTCTTGGCCCACAGATACGCAGTATTTT.

The V and J genes are TRBV5-1 and TRBJ2-3; D possibly corresponds to TRBD1 (6 bases). The germline CDR1 and CDR2 sequences are SGHRS and YFSETQ. With 4 bases removed from V and 6 bases from J, the gap between germline ends came to 15 bases. The CDR3 sequence is 14 residues long. The CDR3 DNA reads as TGCGCCAGCAGCCCCGACAGGATGAGGGATACGCAGTATTTT. Translating it yields CASSPDRMRDTQYF.

The chain is built from TRBV2 and TRBJ2-4, with a weak D call TRBD1 (5 bases). The germline V gene has CDR1 SNHLY and CDR2 FYNNEI. This CDR3 comprises 15 residues. V was clipped by 1 base and J by 2 bases, with 9 bases between them. CDR3 DNA sequence: TGTGCCAGCAGTGAAGACGCAGGGACCAAAAACATTCAGTACTTC. This translates into CASSEDAGTKNIQYF.

This sequence joins TRBV5-1 and TRBJ2-1, with a tentative D call TRBD1 (6 bases). CDR1 is SGHRS and CDR2 is YFSETQ in the germline V gene. Trimming took 0 bases from V and 8 from J, leaving 18 bases between them. This CDR3 has 16 residues. The CDR3 reads CASSLGRAGDMDEQFF. DNA for the CDR3: TGCGCCAGCAGCTTGGGTAGGGCAGGGGATATGGATGAGCAGTTCTTC.

CDR3 DNA sequence: TGTGCCACCAGCACGTCAACCGGGACACAGACCTACAATGAGCAGTTCTTC. Residues: CATSTSTGTQTYNEQFF. The rearrangement joins TRBV15 to TRBJ2-1; perhaps TRBD1 as D (6 bases). Germline CDR1 and CDR2: LNHNV and YYDKDF (reference sequence). Trimming removed 4 bases at V and 2 bases at J, with 18 bases between. This CDR3 comprises 17 residues.

The chain is built from TRBV9 and TRBJ2-1, with 10 nucleotides matching TRBD2. V lost 0 bases to trimming and J lost 0 bases; unmatched junction nucleotides: 6. Germline loops: CDR1 SGDLS, CDR2 YYNGEE. The CDR3 is made up of 18 amino acids. The DNA of the CDR3 is TGTGCCAGCAGCGTAGGGGGGCTAGCGGGAGTCTCCTACAATGAGCAGTTCTTC. Residues: CASSVGGLAGVSYNEQFF.

The genes are TRBV18 and TRBJ1-1, with D maybe TRBD1 (6 bases). This CDR3 comprises 14 residues. Trimming left V 3 bases short and J 1 base short, with 9 bases between. CDR1 is KGHSH and CDR2 is LQKENI in the germline V gene. CDR3 bases: TGTGCCAGCTCACCGGGGGGCCCGAACACTGAAGCTTTCTTT. This codes for CASSPGGPNTEAFF.

This clone came up once. The rearrangement joins TRBV19 to TRBJ2-7, with 12 bases matching TRBD2. The CDR3 contains 15 residues. J lost 0 bases, V lost 6 bases, and 3 bases had no gene match. From germline, CDR1 is LNHDA and CDR2 SQIVND (reference sequence). CDR3 protein: CASRPLAGGSYEQYF. DNA for the CDR3: TGTGCCAGTAGACCACTAGCGGGAGGCTCCTACGAGCAGTACTTC.

This chain joins TRBV4-2 and TRBJ2-7, with 8 nucleotides matching TRBD2. CDR3 length equals 15 residues. V lost 4 bases to trimming and J lost 2 bases; unmatched junction nucleotides: 7. CDR1 LGHNA and CDR2 YNFKEQ come from the germline V gene. This chain's CDR3 is CASSPASGFTYEQYF. The CDR3 nucleotides read TGTGCCAGCAGCCCCGCTAGCGGGTTTACCTACGAGCAGTACTTC.

As DNA, the CDR3 is TGTGCCAGCAGCTTAGAAGCTAGCGGGAAGAGGGGTACGCAGTATTTT. Its translation: CASSLEASGKRGTQYF. The chain links TRBV7-2 to TRBJ2-3, with 9 bases lining up with TRBD2. With V trimmed by 1 base and J by 8 bases, 10 bases remained unmatched. Per the germline V gene, CDR1 is SGHTA and CDR2 is FQGNSA. This CDR3 contains 16 residues.

The genes are TRBV7-9 and TRBJ2-6; no firm D call. The CDR3 is 15 amino acids. The V end was cut by 5 bases, the J end by 2 bases, with 10 bases between. Germline V gene sequence: CDR1 SEHNR, CDR2 FQNEAQ (reference sequence). The CDR3 sequence is CASSEHLPGANVLTF. CDR3 DNA: TGTGCCAGCAGCGAACACCTGCCTGGGGCCAACGTCCTGACTTTC.

The chain recombines TRBV27 with TRBJ2-3; D tentatively reads TRBD1 or TRBD2 (7 bases each). The CDR3 consists of 14 residues. Germline CDR1 and CDR2: MNHEY and SMNVEV (reference sequence). The V end was cut by 10 bases, the J end by 3 bases, with 17 bases between. CDR3 in amino acids: CATGGERETDTQYF. The CDR3 DNA reads TGTGCCACAGGGGGGGAGAGGGAAACAGATACGCAGTATTTT.

The chain employs TRBV7-9 and TRBJ1-6; 8 bases map to TRBD1. CDR3 size: 15 residues. Germline-derived CDR1 and CDR2 are SEHNR and FQNEAQ (reference sequence). The junction had 10 bases not matched to a gene; V was cut back by 5 bases and J by 10 bases. The CDR3, as DNA: TGTGCCAGCAGCGCGGGACAGGCGTCCGGATCACCCCTCCACTTT. This translates into CASSAGQASGSPLHF.